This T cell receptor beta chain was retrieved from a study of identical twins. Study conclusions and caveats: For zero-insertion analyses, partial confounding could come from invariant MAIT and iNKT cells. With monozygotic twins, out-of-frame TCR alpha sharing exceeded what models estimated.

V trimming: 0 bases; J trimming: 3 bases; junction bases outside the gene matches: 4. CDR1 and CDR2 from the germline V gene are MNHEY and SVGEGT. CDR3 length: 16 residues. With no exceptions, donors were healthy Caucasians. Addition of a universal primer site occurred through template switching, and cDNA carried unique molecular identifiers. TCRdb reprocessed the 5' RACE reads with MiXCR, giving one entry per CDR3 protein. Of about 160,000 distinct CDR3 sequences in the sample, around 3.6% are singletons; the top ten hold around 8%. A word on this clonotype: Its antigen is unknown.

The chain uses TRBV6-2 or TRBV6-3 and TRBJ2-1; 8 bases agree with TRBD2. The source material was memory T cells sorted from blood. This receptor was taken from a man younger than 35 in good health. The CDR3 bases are TGTGCCAGCAGTTACTCTCCAGCGGGAGTCTACAATGAGCAGTTCTTC. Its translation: CASSYSPAGVYNEQFF.